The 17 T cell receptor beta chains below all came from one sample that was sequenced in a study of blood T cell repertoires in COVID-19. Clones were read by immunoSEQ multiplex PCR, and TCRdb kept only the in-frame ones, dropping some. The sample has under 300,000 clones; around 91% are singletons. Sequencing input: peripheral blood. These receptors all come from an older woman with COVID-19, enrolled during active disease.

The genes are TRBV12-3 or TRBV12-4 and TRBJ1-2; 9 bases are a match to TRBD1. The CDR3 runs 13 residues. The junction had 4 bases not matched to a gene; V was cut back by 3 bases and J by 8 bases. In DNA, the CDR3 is TGTGCCAGCAGTTTTCGGGACAGGGCCGGCTACACCTTC. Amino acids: CASSFRDRAGYTF.

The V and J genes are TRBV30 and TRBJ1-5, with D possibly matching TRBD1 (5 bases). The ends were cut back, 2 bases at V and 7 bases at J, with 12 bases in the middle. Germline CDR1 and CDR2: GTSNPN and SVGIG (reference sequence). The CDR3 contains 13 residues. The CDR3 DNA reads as TGTGCCTGGAGTCGTCAGGGTCGACAGCCCCAGCATTTT. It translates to CAWSRQGRQPQHF.

DNA of the CDR3: TGTGCCAGTACGGGACAGGGGAGACTAAACTATGGCTACACCTTC. Translated, it gives CASTGQGRLNYGYTF. The rearrangement joins TRBV19 to TRBJ1-2, with 10 bases aligning to TRBD1. Germline-derived CDR1 and CDR2 are LNHDA and SQIVND (reference sequence). The length of the CDR3 is 15 residues. Trimming at V came to 7 bases and at J to 2 bases, leaving 7 bases not matched to a gene.

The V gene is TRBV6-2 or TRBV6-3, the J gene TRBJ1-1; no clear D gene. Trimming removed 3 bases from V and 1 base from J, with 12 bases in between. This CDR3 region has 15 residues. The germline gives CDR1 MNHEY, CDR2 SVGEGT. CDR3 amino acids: CASSYPLNENTEAFF. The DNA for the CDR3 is TGTGCCAGCAGTTATCCCCTAAATGAGAACACTGAAGCTTTCTTT.

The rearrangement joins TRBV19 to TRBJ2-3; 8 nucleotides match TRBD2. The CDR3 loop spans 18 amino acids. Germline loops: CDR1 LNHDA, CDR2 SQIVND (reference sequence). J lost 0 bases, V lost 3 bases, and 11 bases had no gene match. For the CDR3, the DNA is TGTGCCAGTAGTATCGGGCTTTTTAGCGGGGCGAGCACAGATACGCAGTATTTT. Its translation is CASSIGLFSGASTDTQYF.

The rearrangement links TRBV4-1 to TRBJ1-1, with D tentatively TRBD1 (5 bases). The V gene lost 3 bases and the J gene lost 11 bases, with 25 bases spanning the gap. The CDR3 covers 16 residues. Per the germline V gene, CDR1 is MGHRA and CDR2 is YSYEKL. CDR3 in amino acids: CASSQGSPLRAGGAFF. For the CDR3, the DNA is TGCGCCAGCAGCCAGGGGTCGCCCCTCCGCGCCGGGGGGGCTTTCTTT.

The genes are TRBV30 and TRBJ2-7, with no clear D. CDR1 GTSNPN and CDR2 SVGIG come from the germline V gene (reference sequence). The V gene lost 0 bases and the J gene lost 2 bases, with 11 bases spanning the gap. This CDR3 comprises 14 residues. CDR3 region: CAWSVRTAPYEQYF. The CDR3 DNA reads TGTGCCTGGAGTGTACGAACAGCTCCCTACGAGCAGTACTTC.

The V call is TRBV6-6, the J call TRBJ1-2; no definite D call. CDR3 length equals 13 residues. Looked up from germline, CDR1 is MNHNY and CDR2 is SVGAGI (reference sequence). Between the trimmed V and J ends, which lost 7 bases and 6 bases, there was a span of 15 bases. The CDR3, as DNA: TGTGCCAGCACTCCCTCGGCGGCCCATGGCTACACCTTC. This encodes CASTPSAAHGYTF.

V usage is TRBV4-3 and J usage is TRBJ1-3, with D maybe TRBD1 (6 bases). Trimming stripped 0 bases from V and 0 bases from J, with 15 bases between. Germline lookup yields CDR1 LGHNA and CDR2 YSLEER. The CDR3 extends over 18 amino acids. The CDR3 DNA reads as TGCGCCAGCAGCCAAGAGGGCCAGGGGCGTTACTCTGGAAACACCATATATTTT. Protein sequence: CASSQEGQGRYSGNTIYF.

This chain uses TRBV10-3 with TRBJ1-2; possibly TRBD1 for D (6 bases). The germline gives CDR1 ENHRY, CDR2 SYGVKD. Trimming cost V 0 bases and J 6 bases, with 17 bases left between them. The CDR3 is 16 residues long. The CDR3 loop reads CAISESVDRPVHGYTF. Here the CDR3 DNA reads TGTGCCATCAGTGAGTCGGTCGACAGGCCGGTCCATGGCTACACCTTC.

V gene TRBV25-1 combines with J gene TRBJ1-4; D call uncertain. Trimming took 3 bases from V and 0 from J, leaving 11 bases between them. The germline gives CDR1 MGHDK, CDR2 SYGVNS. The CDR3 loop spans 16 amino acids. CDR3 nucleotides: TGTGCCAGCAGTGAGACCTCGACATCAACTAATGAAAAACTGTTTTTT. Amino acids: CASSETSTSTNEKLFF.

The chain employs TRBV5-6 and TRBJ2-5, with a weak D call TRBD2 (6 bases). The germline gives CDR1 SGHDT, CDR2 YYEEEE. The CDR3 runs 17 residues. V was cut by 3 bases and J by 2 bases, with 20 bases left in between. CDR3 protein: CASSSDLSGTPQETQYF. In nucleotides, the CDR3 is TGTGCCAGCAGCTCGGACTTATCCGGGACTCCTCAAGAGACCCAGTACTTC.

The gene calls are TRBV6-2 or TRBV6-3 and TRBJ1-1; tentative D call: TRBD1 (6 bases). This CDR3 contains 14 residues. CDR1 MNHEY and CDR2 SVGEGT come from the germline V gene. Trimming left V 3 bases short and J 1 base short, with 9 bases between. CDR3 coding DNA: TGTGCCAGCAGTTATAACAGGGAGAACACTGAAGCTTTCTTT. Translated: CASSYNRENTEAFF.

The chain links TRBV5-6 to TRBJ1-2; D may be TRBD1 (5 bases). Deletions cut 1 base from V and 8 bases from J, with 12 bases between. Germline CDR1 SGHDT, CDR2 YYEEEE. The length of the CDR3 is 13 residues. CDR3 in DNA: TGTGCCAGCAGCTTGTCCAGGGTCGGCGGCTACACCTTC. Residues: CASSLSRVGGYTF.

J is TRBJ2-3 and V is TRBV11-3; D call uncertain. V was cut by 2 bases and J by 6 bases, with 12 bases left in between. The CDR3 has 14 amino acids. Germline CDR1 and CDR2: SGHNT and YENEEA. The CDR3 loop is CASSLPAAADTQYF. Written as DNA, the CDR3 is TGTGCCAGCAGCTTACCTGCGGCGGCGGATACGCAGTATTTT.

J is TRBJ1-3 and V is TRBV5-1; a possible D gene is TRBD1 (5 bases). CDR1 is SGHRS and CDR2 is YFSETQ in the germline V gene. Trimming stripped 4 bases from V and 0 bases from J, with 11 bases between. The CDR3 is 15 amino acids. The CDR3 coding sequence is TGCGCCAGCAGCCGAGACAGAGTCTCTGGAAACACCATATATTTT. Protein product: CASSRDRVSGNTIYF.

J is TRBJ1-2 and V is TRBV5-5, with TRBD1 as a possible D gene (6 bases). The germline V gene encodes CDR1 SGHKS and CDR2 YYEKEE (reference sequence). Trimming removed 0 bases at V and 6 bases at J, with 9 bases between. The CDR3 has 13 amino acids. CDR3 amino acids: CASSLGQGNGYTF. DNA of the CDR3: TGTGCCAGCAGCTTGGGGCAGGGGAATGGCTACACCTTC.